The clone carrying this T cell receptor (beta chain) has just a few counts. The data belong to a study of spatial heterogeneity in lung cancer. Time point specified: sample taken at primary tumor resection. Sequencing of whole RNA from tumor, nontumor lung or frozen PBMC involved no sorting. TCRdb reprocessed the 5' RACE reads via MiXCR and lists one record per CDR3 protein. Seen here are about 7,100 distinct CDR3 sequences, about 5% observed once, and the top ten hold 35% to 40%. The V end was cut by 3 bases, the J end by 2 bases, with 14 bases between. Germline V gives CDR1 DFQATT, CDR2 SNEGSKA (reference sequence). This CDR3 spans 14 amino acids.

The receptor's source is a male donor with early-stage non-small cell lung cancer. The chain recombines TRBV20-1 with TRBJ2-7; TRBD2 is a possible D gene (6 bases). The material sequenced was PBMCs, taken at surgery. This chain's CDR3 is CSASPGLRTYEQYF. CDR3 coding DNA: TGCAGTGCTAGTCCGGGACTCCGGACCTACGAGCAGTACTTC.